This T cell receptor beta chain was sequenced for a study of a mutant IDH1 vaccine in newly diagnosed glioma (dated by TCRdb to about 2021). Concerning the study at large: Vaccination started 4-6 weeks after radiotherapy alone, or was given together with temozolomide cycles in the groups whose treatment included chemotherapy. Of the 30 to 35 treated patients, around 62% were male and approximately 38% were female, and a mean age of approximately 40 years was recorded. Before enrollment, most patients had been given radiochemotherapy with temozolomide as standard therapy, while the rest had received either radiotherapy alone or temozolomide alone. Visit V12 was the week-35 safety follow-up and visit V13 was the week-47 end of study. Peripheral blood was collected at six visits: V03 (baseline), V05, V07, V10, V12 and V13. Longitudinal TCRB deep sequencing was done for about two dozen treated patients, wherever samples were available for exploratory analyses.

Summary of the overall study and its limitations: Selection of PBMC samples for TCRB deep sequencing was based on availability. It was noted by the authors that analyses of patient blood samples could not be reproduced owing to sample limitations. Immune responses induced by the vaccine were seen in more than 85% of patients across multiple MHC alleles. No apparent relationship was observed between pseudoprogression and alterations in the top peripheral T cell clonotypes detected by TCRB sequencing.

To note about this clone: Its antigen remains unidentified. Per-base qualities were not stored, and no clone one base away is much larger.

The CDR3 measures 15 amino acids from cysteine to phenylalanine. This entry keeps only the CDR3 DNA: 45 bases, framed from base 1. Trimming costs V 4 bases and J 0 bases, and their ends lie 13 bases apart. In the germline V gene, CDR1 corresponds to ENHRY and CDR2 to SYGVKD. The library was obtained by the immunoSEQ multiplex PCR assay. Rearranged TCR beta chain sequences were amplified using the hsTCRB Kit according to the manufacturer's protocol. Sequencing of TCRB libraries was carried out on an Illumina MiSeq. The source study handled its data this way. The proprietary platform of the kit vendor was used for demultiplexing, trimming and gene mapping. TCRdb retrieved this table from immuneACCESS and kept in-frame rearrangements only. Not all clones are present; in checked studies, unresolved V genes account for under half, and no reason is known for the remainder. The DNA gave D and trimming, while V, J and clone size come from that table. The sample table lists roughly 60,000 clones, roughly four fifths of them with a count of one. The ten largest clones add up to 4.7% of the sample.

The sample's time point label, decoded: week 35, safety follow-up. Each vaccine dose, consisting of 300 ug of a 20-mer mutant IDH1 peptide in Montanide, was administered subcutaneously with topical imiquimod. Eight vaccinations were administered to patients in weeks 1, 3, 5, 7, 11, 15, 19 and 23, corresponding to visits V03 through V10. The donors had newly diagnosed IDH1-mutant astrocytomas of WHO grade 3 or 4 that showed loss of nuclear ATRX. The samples were drawn from NOA16, a multicentre, single-arm, open-label phase I trial in Germany that tested a mutant IDH1 peptide vaccine in humans for the first time. The DNeasy Blood and Tissue Kit was used to extract genomic DNA from EDTA blood for TCRB sequencing.

This sample comprised PBMCs, obtained from a glioma patient whose treatment included an IDH1 peptide vaccine. Recombination linked TRBV10-3 to TRBJ2-7; the D region possibly corresponds to TRBD1 (5 bases align). This sequence was found in a man aged 50 to 60 with glioma. The CDR3 loop reads CAISGGDSSSYEQYF. The nucleotides read TGTGCCATCAGTGGAGGAGACAGCAGCTCCTACGAGCAGTACTTC.